One sample yielded the 18 T cell receptor beta chains listed below, sequenced in a study of T cell changes during pregnancy in multiple sclerosis. Method: immunoSEQ multiplex PCR; TCRdb's copy keeps in-frame clones and lacks some. The sample includes about 77,000 clones, about 89% of them seen just once. The material was peripheral blood, obtained before pregnancy. These receptors originate from a female donor with multiple sclerosis, enrolled in a pregnancy study.

The chain recombines TRBV18 with TRBJ2-1, with D possibly matching TRBD1 (5 bases). CDR3 length: 15 amino acids. The V gene lost 6 bases and the J gene lost 4 bases, with 16 bases spanning the gap. CDR1 and CDR2 from the germline V gene are KGHSH and LQKENI. Here the CDR3 DNA reads TGTGCCAGCTCCGAAGGGGTGACGGCGTACAATGAGCAGTTCTTC. It specifies CASSEGVTAYNEQFF.

This sequence joins TRBV28 and TRBJ1-2; D is perhaps TRBD1 (5 bases). From germline, CDR1 is MDHEN and CDR2 SYDVKM. V lost 5 bases, J lost 4 bases, and 8 bases lay in between. The CDR3 length is 12 residues. As DNA, the CDR3 is TGTGCCAGCAGTCTCGACAGCTATGGCTACACCTTC. Translated: CASSLDSYGYTF.

The chain combines TRBV2 with TRBJ2-7; tentatively, D is TRBD1 (6 bases). This CDR3 region has 12 residues. V was pared by 2 bases and J by 6 bases, with 8 bases between. Germline V CDR1 and CDR2: SNHLY, FYNNEI. This CDR3 is CASSERGGEQYF. The DNA of the CDR3 is TGTGCCAGCAGTGAAAGAGGGGGCGAGCAGTACTTC. Complete variable domain (other parts from reference TRBV2 and TRBJ2-7): EPEVTQTPSHQVTQMGQEVILRCVPISNHLYFYWYRQILGQKVEFLVSFYNNEISEKSEIFDDQFSVERPDGSNFTLKIRSTKLEDSAMYFCASSERGGEQYFGPGTRLTVT.

This clone was recorded only once. This chain links TRBV7-6 with TRBJ2-1; 14 nucleotides match TRBD2. The germline gives CDR1 SGHVS, CDR2 FNYEAQ. Trimming removed 5 bases from V and 0 bases from J; junction bases left unmatched: 12. The CDR3 has 20 residues. The CDR3 DNA is TGTGCCAGCAGCCAGACTAGCGGGGGGGCCCTCCCGAGCTCCTACAATGAGCAGTTCTTC. Its protein is CASSQTSGGALPSSYNEQFF.

The CDR3 is CASSSPEVYNSPLHF. The CDR3 DNA sequence: TGTGCCAGCAGCTCCCCTGAGGTCTATAATTCACCCCTCCACTTT. V is TRBV7-2 and J is TRBJ1-6; no clear D gene. Trimming took 4 bases from V and 3 from J, leaving 10 bases between them. This CDR3 spans 15 amino acids. The germline V gene encodes CDR1 SGHTA and CDR2 FQGNSA. Filled out from reference TRBV7-2 and TRBJ1-6, the complete variable domain reads GAGVSQSPSNKVTEKGKDVELRCDPISGHTALYWYRQSLGQGLEFLIYFQGNSAPDKSGLPSDRFSAERTGGSVSTLTIQRTQQEDSAVYLCASSSPEVYNSPLHFGNGTRLTVT.

The V gene is TRBV25-1, the J gene TRBJ2-7; 10 bases are a match to TRBD1. Trimming removed 1 base from V and 7 bases from J; junction bases left unmatched: 10. The CDR3 runs to 16 residues. Looked up from germline, CDR1 is MGHDK and CDR2 is SYGVNS. CDR3 nucleotides: TGTGCCAGCAGTGAATTAGGGACAGGGGAGTCTGGGGAGCAGTACTTC. Protein sequence: CASSELGTGESGEQYF.

The chain carries TRBV5-4 and TRBJ2-3; unclear D gene. The CDR3 is 14 amino acids. The V end lost 2 bases, the J end lost 0 bases, and 7 bases lay between the germline ends. The V gene's germline CDR1 is SGHNT and CDR2 YYREEE (reference sequence). The CDR3 nucleotides are TGTGCCAGCAGCTTAATCCTAAGCACAGATACGCAGTATTTT. This encodes CASSLILSTDTQYF.

This clone was detected once. The J gene is TRBJ2-1, the V gene TRBV10-3, with D unresolved. Germline CDR1 ENHRY, CDR2 SYGVKD. The CDR3 length is 14 residues. Trimming took off 5 bases at V and 8 bases at J, with 16 bases between the two ends. CDR3 loop: CAISSPRFQDEQFF. The CDR3, as DNA: TGTGCCATCAGTAGCCCTCGTTTTCAAGATGAGCAGTTCTTC.

As DNA, the CDR3 is TGTGCCAGCAGCCGAGACGGAAGGGGTGGCTACACCTTC. It specifies CASSRDGRGGYTF. The chain couples TRBV7-9 to TRBJ1-2; D is possibly TRBD1 (5 bases). Trimming took 5 bases from V and 7 from J, leaving 14 bases between them. This CDR3 is built from 13 residues. From germline, CDR1 is SEHNR and CDR2 FQNEAQ (reference sequence).

In the case of this clone: An end of the junction differs from the germline gene, which may be a read error. V and J are TRBV18 and TRBJ2-3; D is ambiguous. CDR3 length: 14 amino acids. In germline, CDR1 is KGHSH, CDR2 LQKENI. Here the CDR3 DNA reads TGTGCCAGCTCCCCACCCCGCCCAGAAGATACGCAGTATTTT. The encoded protein is CASSPPRPEDTQYF.

The chain uses TRBV6-4 and TRBJ2-4; possible D gene TRBD1, 5 bases. Between the trimmed V and J ends, which lost 11 bases and 0 bases, there was a span of 14 bases. Germline values: CDR1 MRHNA, CDR2 SNTAGT. The CDR3 sequence is 14 residues long. The CDR3 reads CARPRAIAKNIQYF. The CDR3 DNA follows: TGTGCCCGCCCCAGGGCTATAGCCAAAAACATTCAGTACTTC.

The chain joins TRBV9 to TRBJ2-3; D is ambiguous. Trimming took off 0 bases at V and 4 bases at J, with 15 bases between the two ends. This CDR3 region has 16 residues. CDR1 SGDLS and CDR2 YYNGEE come from the germline V gene. The CDR3 here is CASSVGTLARADTQYF. The CDR3 DNA reads TGTGCCAGCAGCGTAGGAACCCTCGCACGCGCAGATACGCAGTATTTT.

The chain joins TRBV30 to TRBJ2-1; TRBD2 matches at 10 bases. J lost 12 bases, V lost 4 bases, and 9 bases had no gene match. CDR3 length: 13 amino acids. Germline V lookup: CDR1 GTSNPN, CDR2 SVGIG (reference sequence). The CDR3 spells CAWTLAGARVQFF. The CDR3 nucleotides are TGTGCCTGGACGCTAGCGGGGGCTAGGGTGCAGTTCTTC. Filled out from reference TRBV30 and TRBJ2-1, the complete variable domain reads SQTIHQWPATLVQPVGSPLSLECTVEGTSNPNLYWYRQAAGRGLQLLFYSVGIGQISSEVPQNLSASRPQDRQFILSSKKLLLSDSGFYLCAWTLAGARVQFFGPGTRLTVL.

A few counts support this clone. The chain is built from TRBV2 and TRBJ2-2; D remains unclear. Looked up from germline, CDR1 is SNHLY and CDR2 is FYNNEI. The CDR3 spans 12 residues. V lost 4 bases and J lost 9, with 9 bases in between. The CDR3 DNA reads TGTGCCAGCAGTGTCTACCCCCGGGAGCTGTTTTTT. Its protein is CASSVYPRELFF.

This chain joins TRBV4-1 and TRBJ1-6; weak D call: TRBD1 (5 bases). This CDR3 contains 16 residues. V was shortened by 1 base and J by 7 bases, with 14 bases between the two germline ends. Germline V lookup: CDR1 MGHRA, CDR2 YSYEKL. The CDR3 DNA is TGCGCCAGCAGCCAAGGGGTAAGGGGCGCGAATTCACCCCTCCACTTT. Translation: CASSQGVRGANSPLHF.

The rearrangement uses TRBV10-3 and TRBJ2-7; 7 bases are shared with TRBD2. There are 15 residues in the CDR3. Germline V gives CDR1 ENHRY, CDR2 SYGVKD. The trim removed 6 bases at V and 3 bases at J, leaving 11 bases unmatched. The DNA of the CDR3 is TGTGCCATCAGATTGACGGCTGGGGGGGGCTACGAGCAGTACTTC. Its translation is CAIRLTAGGGYEQYF.

The chain carries TRBV4-1 and TRBJ1-4; D is unclear. V was trimmed by 0 bases and J by 5 bases, leaving 13 bases between them. CDR3 length equals 16 residues. CDR1 is MGHRA and CDR2 is YSYEKL in the germline V gene. The chain's CDR3 is CASSQDERRANEKLFF. The CDR3 nucleotides read TGCGCCAGCAGCCAAGATGAGCGGAGGGCGAATGAAAAACTGTTTTTT.

This rearrangement joins TRBV5-1 to TRBJ2-3; 8 bases match TRBD2. V lost 0 bases and J lost 9; bases outside the gene matches: 9. The CDR3 extends over 15 amino acids. Germline V lookup: CDR1 SGHRS, CDR2 YFSETQ. Here the CDR3 DNA reads TGCGCCAGCAGCTTGGGGCCCCCAAGCGGGGGAACGCAGTATTTT. As protein: CASSLGPPSGGTQYF.